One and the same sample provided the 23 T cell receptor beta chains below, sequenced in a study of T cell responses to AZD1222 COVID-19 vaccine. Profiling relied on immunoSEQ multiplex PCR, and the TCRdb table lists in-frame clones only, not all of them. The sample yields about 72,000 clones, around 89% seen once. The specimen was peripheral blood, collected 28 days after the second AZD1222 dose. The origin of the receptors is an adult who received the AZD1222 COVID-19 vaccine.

Here the CDR3 reads CASSIRGTGDSYNEQFF. The DNA for the CDR3 is TGTGCCAGTAGTATCCGGGGGACAGGGGACTCCTACAATGAGCAGTTCTTC. This sequence joins TRBV19 and TRBJ2-1, with 10 bases identical to TRBD1. The CDR3 length is 17 residues. Unmatched junction bases numbered 5, after V lost 3 bases and J lost 0 bases. The germline CDR1 and CDR2 sequences are LNHDA and SQIVND (reference sequence).

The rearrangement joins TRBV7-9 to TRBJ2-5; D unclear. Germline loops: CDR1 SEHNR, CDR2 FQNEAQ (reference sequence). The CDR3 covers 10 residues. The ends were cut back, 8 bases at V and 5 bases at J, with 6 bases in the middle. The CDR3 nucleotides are TGTGCCAGCGGAGATGAGACCCAGTACTTC. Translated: CASGDETQYF. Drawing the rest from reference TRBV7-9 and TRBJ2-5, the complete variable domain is DTGVSQNPRHKITKRGQNVTFRCDPISEHNRLYWYRQTLGQGPEFLTYFQNEAQLEKSRLLSDRFSAERPKGSFSTLEIQRTEQGDSAMYLCASGDETQYFGPGTRLLVL.

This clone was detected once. As DNA, the CDR3 is TGTGCCAGCAGCCCCTGGACTAGCGGGCCCACCGAGCAGTACTTC. This sequence encodes CASSPWTSGPTEQYF. This chain joins TRBV7-6 and TRBJ2-7; 11 positions agree with TRBD2. With 5 bases clipped from V and 6 bases from J, the junction kept 9 bases outside the gene matches. The germline gives CDR1 SGHVS, CDR2 FNYEAQ. The CDR3 spans 15 residues.

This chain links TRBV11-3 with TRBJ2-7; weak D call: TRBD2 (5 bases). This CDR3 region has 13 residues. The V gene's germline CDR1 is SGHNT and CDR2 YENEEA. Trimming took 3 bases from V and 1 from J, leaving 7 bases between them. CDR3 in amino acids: CASSLGESYEQYF. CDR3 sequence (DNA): TGTGCCAGCAGCTTGGGAGAATCCTACGAGCAGTACTTC. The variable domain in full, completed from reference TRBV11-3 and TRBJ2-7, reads EAGVVQSPRYKIIEKKQPVAFWCNPISGHNTLYWYLQNLGQGPELLIRYENEEAVDDSQLPKDRFSAERLKGVDSTLKIQPAELGDSAVYLCASSLGESYEQYFGPGTRLTVT.

The CDR3 reads CATSRDGVRNEQYF. The CDR3 DNA sequence: TGTGCCACCAGCAGAGACGGGGTGAGAAACGAGCAGTACTTC. V gene TRBV15 combines with J gene TRBJ2-7, with D possibly matching TRBD2 (5 bases). The CDR3 has 14 amino acids. Trimming removed 0 bases at V and 5 bases at J, with 11 bases between. Germline CDR1 LNHNV, CDR2 YYDKDF (reference sequence). The full variable domain, in which reference TRBV15 and TRBJ2-7 provide the parts outside the CDR3, is DAMVIQNPRYQVTQFGKPVTLSCSQTLNHNVMYWYQQKSSQAPKLLFHYYDKDFNNEADTPDNFQSRRPNTSFCFLDIRSPGLGDTAMYLCATSRDGVRNEQYFGPGTRLTVT.

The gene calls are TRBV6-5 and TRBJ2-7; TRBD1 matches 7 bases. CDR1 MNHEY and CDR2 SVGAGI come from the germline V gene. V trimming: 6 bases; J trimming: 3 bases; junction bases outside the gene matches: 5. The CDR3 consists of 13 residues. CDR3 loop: CASSQPGGYEQYF. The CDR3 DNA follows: TGTGCCAGCAGCCAGCCAGGGGGCTACGAGCAGTACTTC.

In nucleotides, the CDR3 is TGCGCCAGCAGCCTTCAAGGTGACAGAGAATATGGCTACACCTTC. Translated, it gives CASSLQGDREYGYTF. The chain joins TRBV4-1 to TRBJ1-2; the D gene is possibly TRBD1 (5 bases). V gave up 4 bases and J gave up 5 bases, with 17 bases separating them. Germline CDR1 and CDR2: MGHRA and YSYEKL. CDR3 size: 15 residues.

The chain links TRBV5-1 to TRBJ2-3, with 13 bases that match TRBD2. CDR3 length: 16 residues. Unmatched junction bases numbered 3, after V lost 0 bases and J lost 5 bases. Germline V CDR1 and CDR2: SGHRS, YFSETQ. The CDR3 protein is CASSLGLAGGKDTQYF. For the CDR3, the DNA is TGCGCCAGCAGCTTGGGACTAGCGGGAGGTAAAGATACGCAGTATTTT.

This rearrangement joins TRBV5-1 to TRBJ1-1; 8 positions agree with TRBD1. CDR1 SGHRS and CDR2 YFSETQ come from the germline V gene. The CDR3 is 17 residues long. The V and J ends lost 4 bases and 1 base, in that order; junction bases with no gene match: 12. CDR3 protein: CASSPDTGGKGNTEAFF. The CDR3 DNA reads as TGCGCCAGCAGCCCTGACACAGGGGGAAAGGGGAACACTGAAGCTTTCTTT.

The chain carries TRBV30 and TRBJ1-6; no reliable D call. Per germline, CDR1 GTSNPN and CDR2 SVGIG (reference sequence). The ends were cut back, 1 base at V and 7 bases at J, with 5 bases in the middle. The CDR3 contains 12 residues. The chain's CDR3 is CAWSETNSPLHF. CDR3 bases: TGTGCCTGGAGTGAGACCAATTCACCCCTCCACTTT. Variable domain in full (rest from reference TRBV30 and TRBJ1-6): SQTIHQWPATLVQPVGSPLSLECTVEGTSNPNLYWYRQAAGRGLQLLFYSVGIGQISSEVPQNLSASRPQDRQFILSSKKLLLSDSGFYLCAWSETNSPLHFGNGTRLTVT.

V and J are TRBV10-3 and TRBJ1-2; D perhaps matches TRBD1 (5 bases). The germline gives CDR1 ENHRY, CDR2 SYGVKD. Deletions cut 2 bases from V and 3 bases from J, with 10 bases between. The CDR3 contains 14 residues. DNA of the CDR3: TGTGCCATCAGTGAGGCAGGGATGGACTATGGCTACACCTTC. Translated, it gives CAISEAGMDYGYTF.

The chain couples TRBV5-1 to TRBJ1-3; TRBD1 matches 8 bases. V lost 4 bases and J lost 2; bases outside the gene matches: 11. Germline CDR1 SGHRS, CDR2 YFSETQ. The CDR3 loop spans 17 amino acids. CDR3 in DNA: TGCGCCAGCAGCGAGACTCCACAGGGGGACGCTGGAAACACCATATATTTT. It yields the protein CASSETPQGDAGNTIYF.

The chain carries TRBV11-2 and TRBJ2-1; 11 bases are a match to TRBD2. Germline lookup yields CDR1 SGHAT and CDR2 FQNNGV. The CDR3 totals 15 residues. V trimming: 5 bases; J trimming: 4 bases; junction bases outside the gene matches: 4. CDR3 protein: CASSPRLAGYNEQFF. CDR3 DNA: TGTGCCAGCAGCCCAAGACTAGCGGGGTACAATGAGCAGTTCTTC.

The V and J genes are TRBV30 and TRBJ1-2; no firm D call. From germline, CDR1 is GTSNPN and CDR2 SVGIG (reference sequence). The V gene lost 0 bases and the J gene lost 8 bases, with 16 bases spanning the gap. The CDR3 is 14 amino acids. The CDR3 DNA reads TGTGCCTGGAGTGTACTTGAGACTCTGGGAGGCTACACCTTC. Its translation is CAWSVLETLGGYTF.

The CDR3 DNA follows: TGTGCCAGTAGTGAGGCAGGAAACACAGATACGCAGTATTTT. It is translated as CASSEAGNTDTQYF. V usage is TRBV19 and J usage is TRBJ2-3; no reliable D call. V lost 5 bases, J lost 2 bases, and 11 bases lay in between. CDR3 length: 14 residues. Germline V gene lookup returns CDR1 LNHDA and CDR2 SQIVND (reference sequence).

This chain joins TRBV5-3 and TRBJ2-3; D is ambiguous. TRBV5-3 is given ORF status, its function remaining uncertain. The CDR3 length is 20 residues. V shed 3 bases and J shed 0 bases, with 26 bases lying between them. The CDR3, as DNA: TGTGCCAGAAGCTCGGCCCAATCTTCTACTATCGCCCTGAGCACAGATACGCAGTATTTT. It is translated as CARSSAQSSTIALSTDTQYF.

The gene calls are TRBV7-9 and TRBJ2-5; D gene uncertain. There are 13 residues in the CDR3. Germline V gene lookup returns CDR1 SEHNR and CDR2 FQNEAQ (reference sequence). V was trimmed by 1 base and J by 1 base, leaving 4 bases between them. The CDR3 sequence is CASSLVGQETQYF. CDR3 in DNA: TGTGCCAGCAGCTTAGTCGGCCAAGAGACCCAGTACTTC.

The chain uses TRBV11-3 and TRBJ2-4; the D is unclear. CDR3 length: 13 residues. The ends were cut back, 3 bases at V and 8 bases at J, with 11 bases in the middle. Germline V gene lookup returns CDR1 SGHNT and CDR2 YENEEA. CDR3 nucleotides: TGTGCCAGCAGCTTGAGTATAGGCGACATTCAGTACTTC. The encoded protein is CASSLSIGDIQYF.

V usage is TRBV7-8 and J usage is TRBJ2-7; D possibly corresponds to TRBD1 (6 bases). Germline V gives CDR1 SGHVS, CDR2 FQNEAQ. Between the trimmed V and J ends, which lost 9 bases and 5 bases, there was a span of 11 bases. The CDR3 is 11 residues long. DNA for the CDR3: TGTGCCAGTACCAGGGGCAACGAGCAGTACTTC. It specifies CASTRGNEQYF.

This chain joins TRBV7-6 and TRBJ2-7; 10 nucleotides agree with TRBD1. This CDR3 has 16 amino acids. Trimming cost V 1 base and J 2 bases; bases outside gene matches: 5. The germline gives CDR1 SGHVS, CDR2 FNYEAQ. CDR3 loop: CASSLVGDRGPYEQYF. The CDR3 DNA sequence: TGTGCCAGCAGCTTAGTTGGTGACAGGGGGCCCTACGAGCAGTACTTC.

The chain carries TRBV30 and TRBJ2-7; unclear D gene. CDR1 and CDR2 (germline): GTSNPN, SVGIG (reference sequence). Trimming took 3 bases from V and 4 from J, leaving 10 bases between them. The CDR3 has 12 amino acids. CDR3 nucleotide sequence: TGTGCCTGGAGCCTATCTGATTACGAGCAGTACTTC. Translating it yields CAWSLSDYEQYF. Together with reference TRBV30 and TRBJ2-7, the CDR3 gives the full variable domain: SQTIHQWPATLVQPVGSPLSLECTVEGTSNPNLYWYRQAAGRGLQLLFYSVGIGQISSEVPQNLSASRPQDRQFILSSKKLLLSDSGFYLCAWSLSDYEQYFGPGTRLTVT.

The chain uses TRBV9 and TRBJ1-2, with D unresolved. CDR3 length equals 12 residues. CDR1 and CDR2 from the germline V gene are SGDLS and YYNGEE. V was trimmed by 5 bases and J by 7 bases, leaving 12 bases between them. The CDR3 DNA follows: TGTGCCAGCAGAGAGGGCGCATCTGGCTACACCTTC. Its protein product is CASREGASGYTF.

CDR3 coding DNA: TGCGCCAGCAGCTTGGCTGTAGGCAGGTCGGTGAACACTGAAGCTTTCTTT. Its protein product is CASSLAVGRSVNTEAFF. The chain uses TRBV5-1 and TRBJ1-1; D ambiguous. V was shortened by 0 bases and J by 0 bases, with 15 bases between the two germline ends. CDR1 and CDR2 from the germline V gene are SGHRS and YFSETQ. CDR3 length: 17 residues.